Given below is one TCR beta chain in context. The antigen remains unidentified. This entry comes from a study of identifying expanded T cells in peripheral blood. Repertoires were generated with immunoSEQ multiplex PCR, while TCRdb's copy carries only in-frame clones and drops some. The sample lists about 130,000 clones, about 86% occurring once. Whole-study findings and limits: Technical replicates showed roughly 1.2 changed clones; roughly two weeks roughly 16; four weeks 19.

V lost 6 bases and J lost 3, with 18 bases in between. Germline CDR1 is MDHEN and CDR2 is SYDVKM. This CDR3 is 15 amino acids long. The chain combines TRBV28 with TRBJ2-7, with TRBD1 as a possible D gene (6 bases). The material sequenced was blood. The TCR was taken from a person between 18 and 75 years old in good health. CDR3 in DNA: TGTGCCAGCAGGACACAGGGCGGTCAGGGCTACGAGCAGTACTTC. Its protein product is CASRTQGGQGYEQYF.